One and the same sample provided the 26 T cell receptor beta chains below, sequenced in a study of cytomegalovirus exposure and HLA in healthy donors. The PCR was carried out with 60 Vbeta primers and 13 Jbeta primers. The data were produced by immunoSEQ multiplex PCR, yet TCRdb's version contains in-frame clones alone and is incomplete. The sample has some 190,000 clones; approximately 88% are singletons. Sequenced sample: PBMCs. The receptors here all came from a boy between 2 and 10 years old in good health and CMV-seronegative.

V usage is TRBV2 and J usage is TRBJ1-2; D remains ambiguous. CDR1 and CDR2 from the germline V gene are SNHLY and FYNNEI. The CDR3 extends over 10 amino acids. Trimming took off 7 bases at V and 11 bases at J, with 11 bases between the two ends. The CDR3 coding sequence is TGTGCCAGCACTTCCTCAGGTTACACCTTC. Translated: CASTSSGYTF. Full variable domain (remainder filled in from reference TRBV2 and TRBJ1-2): EPEVTQTPSHQVTQMGQEVILRCVPISNHLYFYWYRQILGQKVEFLVSFYNNEISEKSEIFDDQFSVERPDGSNFTLKIRSTKLEDSAMYFCASTSSGYTFGSGTRLTVV.

The CDR3 region has the DNA TGTGCCAGCAGCTTAAGTCAGGGGGCCTTAACCGGGGAGCTGTTTTTT. It yields the protein CASSLSQGALTGELFF. The chain employs TRBV7-6 and TRBJ2-2; 8 bases line up with TRBD1. J gave up 5 bases and V 2 bases, and 7 bases lay outside the gene matches. Looked up from germline, CDR1 is SGHVS and CDR2 is FNYEAQ. This CDR3 has 16 amino acids.

In its sample, this clone was seen a few times. V is TRBV10-3 and J is TRBJ1-1; D is unclear. The CDR3 runs to 14 residues. Trimming took off 2 bases at V and 0 bases at J, with 7 bases between the two ends. CDR1 and CDR2 (germline): ENHRY, SYGVKD. The CDR3 bases are TGTGCCATCAGTGAGGAACAGTTGAACACTGAAGCTTTCTTT. Translating gives CAISEEQLNTEAFF.

The CDR3 reads CASSIAGDYEQYF. The CDR3 DNA follows: TGTGCCAGCAGCATAGCGGGGGACTACGAGCAGTACTTC. The chain uses TRBV5-6 and TRBJ2-7; 9 positions agree with TRBD2. Germline V CDR1 and CDR2: SGHDT, YYEEEE. This CDR3 has 13 residues. V was pared by 4 bases and J by 3 bases, with 2 bases of the junction left unmatched.

This clone was picked up one time. The genes are TRBV19 and TRBJ2-1; 9 bases agree with TRBD2. After removal of 5 bases from V and 9 bases from J, the junction contained 11 bases not matched to a gene. The CDR3 is made up of 15 amino acids. Germline V gene lookup returns CDR1 LNHDA and CDR2 SQIVND (reference sequence). The CDR3 nucleotides read TGTGCCAGTAGTCATTCCCGGACTAGCGCTCCTGAGCAGTTCTTC. Protein product: CASSHSRTSAPEQFF.

The rearrangement links TRBV7-2 to TRBJ1-1; TRBD1 aligns across 7 bases. Trimming at V came to 6 bases and at J to 5 bases, leaving 6 bases not matched to a gene. Germline V gives CDR1 SGHTA, CDR2 FQGNSA. This CDR3 is built from 13 residues. This chain's CDR3 is CASRHHRGTEAFF. CDR3 DNA: TGTGCCAGCAGGCATCACAGGGGTACTGAAGCTTTCTTT.

The CDR3: CASPGLAGGGEQFF. In DNA, the CDR3 is TGTGCCAGCCCCGGACTAGCGGGAGGGGGTGAGCAGTTCTTC. V usage is TRBV2 and J usage is TRBJ2-1, with TRBD2 matching over 15 bases. The V gene's germline CDR1 is SNHLY and CDR2 FYNNEI. CDR3 size: 14 residues. The trim removed 8 bases at V and 9 bases at J, leaving 5 bases unmatched. Using reference TRBV2 and TRBJ2-1 for the parts outside the CDR3, the full variable domain is EPEVTQTPSHQVTQMGQEVILRCVPISNHLYFYWYRQILGQKVEFLVSFYNNEISEKSEIFDDQFSVERPDGSNFTLKIRSTKLEDSAMYFCASPGLAGGGEQFFGPGTRLTVL.

The chain has TRBV30 and TRBJ2-1, with D maybe TRBD2 (7 bases). This CDR3 comprises 17 residues. The V and J ends lost 0 bases and 7 bases respectively, with 22 bases between them. Germline V CDR1 and CDR2: GTSNPN, SVGIG (reference sequence). The CDR3 DNA reads as TGTGCCTGGAGTGTAGAGGGACTGGAGGGGGGGGCTAATGAGCAGTTCTTC. Protein sequence: CAWSVEGLEGGANEQFF.

The CDR3 is CASREESTEAFF. The DNA for the CDR3 is TGTGCCAGCAGGGAGGAGAGCACTGAAGCTTTCTTT. The chain joins TRBV6-1 to TRBJ1-1; no definite D call. Trimming removed 6 bases from V and 4 bases from J, with 9 bases in between. Germline CDR1 and CDR2: MNHNS and SASEGT. The CDR3 runs 12 residues.

CDR3 protein: CASSQIRDRAFFYEQYF. The CDR3, as DNA: TGTGCCAGCAGCCAAATCCGGGACAGGGCCTTTTTCTACGAGCAGTACTTC. The genes are TRBV5-6 and TRBJ2-7, with 9 nucleotides matching TRBD1. With 4 bases clipped from V and 3 bases from J, the junction kept 14 bases outside the gene matches. The CDR3 spans 17 residues. Germline V gene lookup returns CDR1 SGHDT and CDR2 YYEEEE.

The chain uses TRBV6-7 and TRBJ1-2; a possible D gene is TRBD1 (6 bases). TRBV6-7 is recorded as an ORF, its role being uncertain. V lost 0 bases, J lost 4 bases, and 18 bases lay in between. CDR3 length: 17 residues. The CDR3 DNA reads TGTGCCAGCAGTTACTCCGGGGGGCAGGTCAAAAGCTATGGCTACACCTTC. Translation: CASSYSGGQVKSYGYTF.

V is TRBV9 and J is TRBJ2-7; TRBD2 matches at 9 bases. Trimming cost V 3 bases and J 2 bases; bases outside gene matches: 9. The length of the CDR3 is 16 residues. Germline CDR1 reads SGDLS; CDR2 reads YYNGEE. This CDR3 reads CASSADLAGPAYEQYF. Written as DNA, the CDR3 is TGTGCCAGCAGCGCCGATCTAGCGGGACCGGCCTACGAGCAGTACTTC.

V usage is TRBV19 and J usage is TRBJ1-2; D gene ambiguous. Germline CDR1 LNHDA, CDR2 SQIVND (reference sequence). Trimming took 0 bases from V and 1 from J, leaving 12 bases between them. CDR3 length equals 16 residues. The CDR3 nucleotides read TGTGCCAGTAGTATAGATGATCCAGATTTTAACTATGGCTACACCTTC. This sequence encodes CASSIDDPDFNYGYTF.

The V gene is TRBV7-6, the J gene TRBJ2-7; 10 bases fit TRBD1. J was trimmed by 3 bases and V by 4 bases; bases with no gene match: 3. The CDR3 loop spans 14 amino acids. In germline, CDR1 is SGHVS, CDR2 FNYEAQ. The CDR3 nucleotides read TGTGCCAGCAGCTCGGACAGGGGGGTCTACGAGCAGTACTTC. Its protein product is CASSSDRGVYEQYF.

CDR3 loop: CASSPRDRGGTDTQYF. In DNA form, the CDR3 reads TGTGCCAGCAGCCCCCGGGACAGGGGCGGCACAGATACGCAGTATTTT. This sequence joins TRBV7-2 and TRBJ2-3; TRBD1 aligns across 10 bases. There are 16 residues in the CDR3. Germline-derived CDR1 and CDR2 are SGHTA and FQGNSA. V gave up 5 bases and J gave up 1 base; unmatched junction bases: 6.

This clone was counted once. The genes are TRBV4-3 and TRBJ1-6, with 8 bases that match TRBD1. Trimming removed 3 bases from V and 8 bases from J; junction bases left unmatched: 24. CDR1 and CDR2 from the germline V gene are LGHNA and YSLEER. The CDR3 length is 21 residues. The CDR3 loop reads CASSQGYQGAFRWGDDSPLHF. The CDR3 DNA is TGCGCCAGCAGCCAGGGTTATCAGGGGGCATTCCGGTGGGGTGACGATTCACCCCTCCACTTT.

The J gene is TRBJ1-1, the V gene TRBV7-8; tentative D call: TRBD1 (6 bases). Germline CDR1 is SGHVS and CDR2 is FQNEAQ. Trimming cost V 7 bases and J 5 bases, with 23 bases left between them. The CDR3 is 16 residues long. The CDR3 reads CASNLGGWGRGTEAFF. In DNA form, the CDR3 reads TGTGCCAGCAATCTAGGGGGATGGGGGCGTGGAACTGAAGCTTTCTTT.

The chain recombines TRBV19 with TRBJ1-1; TRBD1 matches at 7 bases. There are 15 residues in the CDR3. With V trimmed by 3 bases and J by 0 bases, 4 bases remained unmatched. Germline-derived CDR1 and CDR2 are LNHDA and SQIVND (reference sequence). The CDR3 here is CASSIQGVLNTEAFF. CDR3 DNA sequence: TGTGCCAGTAGTATCCAGGGGGTTCTGAACACTGAAGCTTTCTTT.

This rearrangement joins TRBV5-6 to TRBJ2-5, with 7 bases lining up with TRBD1. From germline, CDR1 is SGHDT and CDR2 YYEEEE. J gave up 3 bases and V 4 bases, and 6 bases lay outside the gene matches. The CDR3 loop spans 14 amino acids. CDR3 protein: CASSHGTVKETQYF. The CDR3 DNA is TGTGCCAGCAGCCATGGGACAGTAAAAGAGACCCAGTACTTC.

The gene calls are TRBV5-1 and TRBJ1-2; D ambiguous. The CDR3 totals 14 residues. The germline CDR1 and CDR2 sequences are SGHRS and YFSETQ. V gave up 0 bases and J gave up 4 bases, with 10 bases separating them. The CDR3 nucleotides read TGCGCCAGCAGCTTGGAGCAGGCGTTCTATGGCTACACCTTC. Its protein is CASSLEQAFYGYTF.

V gene TRBV4-1 combines with J gene TRBJ1-2, with D maybe TRBD1 (5 bases). The CDR3 loop spans 15 amino acids. CDR1 is MGHRA and CDR2 is YSYEKL in the germline V gene. V was clipped by 4 bases and J by 4 bases, with 16 bases between them. The CDR3 sequence is CASSLQGGRGYGYTF. The CDR3, as DNA: TGCGCCAGCAGCCTCCAGGGCGGACGCGGCTATGGCTACACCTTC.

The genes are TRBV7-9 and TRBJ2-3; 8 bases fit TRBD2. Germline V gene data show CDR1 as SEHNR and CDR2 as FQNEAQ (reference sequence). This CDR3 has 15 amino acids. V lost 5 bases and J lost 0; bases outside the gene matches: 4. CDR3 residues: CASSNLAGSTDTQYF. In nucleotides, the CDR3 is TGTGCCAGCAGCAACTTAGCGGGGAGCACAGATACGCAGTATTTT.

The chain uses TRBV6-1 and TRBJ2-2; maybe TRBD2 (6 bases). With 4 bases removed from V and 4 bases from J, the gap between germline ends came to 10 bases. The CDR3 is 14 amino acids. Germline CDR1 reads MNHNS; CDR2 reads SASEGT. CDR3 sequence reads: CASSGSGSTGELFF. In DNA, the CDR3 is TGTGCCAGCAGTGGATCCGGGAGCACCGGGGAGCTGTTTTTT.

In this sample, this clone turned up a few times. The chain links TRBV5-5 to TRBJ1-1, with TRBD1 matching 8 bases. J gave up 1 base and V 2 bases, and 1 base lay outside the gene matches. CDR3 length: 14 residues. Germline assignment: CDR1 SGHKS and CDR2 YYEKEE (reference sequence). The CDR3 DNA sequence: TGTGCCAGCAGCTTCGGGACAGGGAACACTGAAGCTTTCTTT. It yields the protein CASSFGTGNTEAFF.

V is TRBV27 and J is TRBJ2-7; 9 bases fit TRBD1. The CDR3 consists of 16 residues. V shed 1 base, J shed 4 bases, and the junction held 8 bases outside the gene matches. In germline, CDR1 is MNHEY, CDR2 SMNVEV (reference sequence). CDR3 sequence: CASSLLSGTGFYEQYF. For the CDR3, the DNA is TGTGCCAGCAGTTTATTGTCTGGGACAGGGTTTTACGAGCAGTACTTC.

The J gene is TRBJ2-1, the V gene TRBV4-3; 11 bases are shared with TRBD2. The ends lost 2 bases at V and 0 bases at J; junction bases unmatched: 0. CDR3 size: 16 residues. Germline CDR1 is LGHNA and CDR2 is YSLEER. The CDR3 coding sequence is TGCGCCAGCAGCCAAACTAGCGGGAGCTCCTACAATGAGCAGTTCTTC. Encoded protein: CASSQTSGSSYNEQFF.